The 6 T cell receptor beta chains below all came from one sample that was sequenced in a study of Graves' ophthalmopathy and Graves' hyperthyroidism. For repertoire sequencing, the TCR beta CDR3 regions were amplified from RNA transcripts. The first round was an RT-PCR with HTBI primers, and the second round was a multiplex PCR. TCRdb passed the multiplex PCR reads through MiXCR, listing each CDR3 protein once. The data show 400,000 to 500,000 distinct CDR3 sequences, with over 20% seen just once and approximately 3.2% held by the top ten. The sample comprised peripheral blood. The receptors here all came from a woman in her late teens or twenties with stable Graves' hyperthyroidism.

The chain uses TRBV6-5 and TRBJ2-7; a weak D match, TRBD1 (5 bases). Deletions cut 2 bases from V and 0 bases from J, with 11 bases between. The germline V gene encodes CDR1 MNHEY and CDR2 SVGAGI. The CDR3 is made up of 15 amino acids. In DNA, the CDR3 is TGTGCCAGCAGTTACGAACAGGAAAACTCCTACGAGCAGTACTTC. Its translation is CASSYEQENSYEQYF.

This clonotype was found many times. At one of its ends the junction is not consistent with the germline gene, which may arise from a read error. The V and J genes are TRBV5-1 and TRBJ2-7; 9 positions agree with TRBD2. The V gene's germline CDR1 is SGHRS and CDR2 YFSETQ. The CDR3 sequence is 13 residues long. This CDR3 is CASSLGLAGDALF. CDR3 DNA: TGCGCCAGCAGCTTGGGATTAGCGGGAGATGCCCTCTTC.

This clonotype was detected a few times. The rearrangement links TRBV10-2 to TRBJ1-1, with 10 bases identical to TRBD1. This CDR3 contains 14 residues. CDR1 and CDR2 (germline): WSHSY, SAAADI. After removal of 7 bases from V and 6 bases from J, the junction contained 8 bases not matched to a gene. CDR3 nucleotides: TGCGCCAGCAAGACAGGGGGCCTGTGGGCTGAAGCTTTCTTT. Protein: CASKTGGLWAEAFF.

Turning to this clonotype: One end of the junction fails to match germline, which may point to a read error. This chain's CDR3 is CASSTGTSGSYDQYF. In DNA, the CDR3 is TGTGCCAGCAGCACCGGGACTAGTGGGTCCTACGATCAGTACTTC. This rearrangement joins TRBV2 to TRBJ2-7, with 8 bases identical to TRBD2. The CDR3 contains 15 residues. Germline V lookup: CDR1 SNHLY, CDR2 FYNNEI.

The V gene is TRBV29-1, the J gene TRBJ2-6; the D call may be TRBD1 or TRBD2 (6 bases each). The CDR3 extends over 16 amino acids. V was pared by 0 bases and J by 0 bases, with 9 bases between. Per germline, CDR1 SQVTM and CDR2 ANQGSEA. CDR3 protein: CSVEEKGGSGANVLTF. The CDR3 nucleotides read TGCAGCGTTGAAGAAAAGGGGGGCTCTGGGGCCAACGTCCTGACTTTC. Complete variable domain (other parts from reference TRBV29-1 and TRBJ2-6): SAVISQKPSRDICQRGTSLTIQCQVDSQVTMMFWYRQQPGQSLTLIATANQGSEATYESGFVIDKFPISRPNLTFSTLTVSNMSPEDSSIYLCSVEEKGGSGANVLTFGAGSRLTVL.

This clonotype was observed at least ten times. The chain joins TRBV2 to TRBJ1-2; D gene ambiguous. The V and J ends lost 1 base and 8 bases respectively, with 8 bases between them. The CDR3 is 12 residues long. Germline V lookup: CDR1 SNHLY, CDR2 FYNNEI. The CDR3 reads CASSEDELGYTF. The DNA of the CDR3 is TGTGCCAGCAGTGAAGACGAATTAGGCTACACCTTC.